This T cell receptor beta chain was captured in a study of T cells expressing NK-cell markers. In regard to this clonotype: Its antigen is currently unknown.

Findings and caveats of the study: In 5 or 6 donors, dominant NKG2C+ clonotypes were about 1.0-7.0% of CD8+ T cells.

Synthesis of TCR beta cDNA relied on 5'RACE template switching carrying UMIs. TCRdb re-analyzed the 5' RACE reads; it lists each CDR3 protein once, without DNA. This listing includes under 500,000 distinct CDR3 sequences. Germline assignment: CDR1 SGHDN and CDR2 FVKESK. The CDR3 consists of 15 residues. The TCR sequence derives from a woman aged 18-69 years in good health. Sequenced: blood T cells: a sorted CD56 or NKG2C T cell subset, CD4+ or CD8+ T cells, or bulk PBMC T cells (not recorded which). The V gene is TRBV14, the J gene TRBJ1-1; as DNA is missing, the TRBD1 call by TCRdb cannot be tested. The CDR3 sequence is CASSQLTGVNTEAFF. Together with reference TRBV14 and TRBJ1-1, the CDR3 gives the full variable domain: EAGVTQFPSHSVIEKGQTVTLRCDPISGHDNLYWYRRVMGKEIKFLLHFVKESKQDESGMPNNRFLAERTGGTYSTLKVQPAELEDSGVYFCASSQLTGVNTEAFFGQGTRLTVV.